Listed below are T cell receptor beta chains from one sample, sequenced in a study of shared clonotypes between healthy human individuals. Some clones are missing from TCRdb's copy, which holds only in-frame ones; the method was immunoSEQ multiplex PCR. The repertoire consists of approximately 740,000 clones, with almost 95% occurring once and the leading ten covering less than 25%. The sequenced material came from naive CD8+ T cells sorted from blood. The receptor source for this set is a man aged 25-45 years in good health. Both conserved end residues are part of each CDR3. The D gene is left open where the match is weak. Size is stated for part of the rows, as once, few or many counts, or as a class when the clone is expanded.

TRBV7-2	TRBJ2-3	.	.	TGTGCCAGCAGCCCAGGCCCACTTACAGATACGCAGTATTTT	CASSPGPLTDTQYF
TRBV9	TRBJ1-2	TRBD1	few	TGTGCCAGCAGCGTTGCGGGAGGGGGCTTGCATGGCTACACCTTC	CASSVAGGGLHGYTF
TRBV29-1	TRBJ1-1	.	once	TGCAGCGTTTCCCTCAGTGGGCCCACTGAAGCTTTCTTT	CSVSLSGPTEAFF
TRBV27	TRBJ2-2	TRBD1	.	TGTGCCAGCAGGCGCGGACAGGGGGAGGTCGGGGAGCTGTTTTTT	CASRRGQGEVGELFF
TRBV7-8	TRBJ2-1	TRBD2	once	TGTGCCAGCAGCTTCCTACCGGGACTAGTCACCTACAATGAGCAGTTCTTC	CASSFLPGLVTYNEQFF
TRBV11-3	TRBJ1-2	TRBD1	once	TGTGCCAGCAGCTCCTCAGGGGGTAATGGCTACACCTTC	CASSSSGGNGYTF
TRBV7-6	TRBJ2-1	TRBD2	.	TGTGCCAGCAGCCCCAGTTTAGCGGGAGGGCTGGGCTACAATGAGCAGTTCTTC	CASSPSLAGGLGYNEQFF
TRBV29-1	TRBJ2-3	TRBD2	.	TGCAGCGTTGAAGGGGGACTAGCGGGAGAAAAAGGCACAGATACGCAGTATTTT	CSVEGGLAGEKGTDTQYF
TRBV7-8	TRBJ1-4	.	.	TGTGCCAGCAGCCCCCGGGGTTATAACGAAAAACTGTTTTTT	CASSPRGYNEKLFF
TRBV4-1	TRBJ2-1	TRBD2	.	TGCGCCAGCAGCCAGGGGACTAGCGGGATAGCCCATGAGCAGTTCTTC	CASSQGTSGIAHEQFF
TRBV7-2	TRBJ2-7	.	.	TGTGCCAGCAGCGTTAGCGGACCGAGCTCCTACGAGCAGTACTTC	CASSVSGPSSYEQYF
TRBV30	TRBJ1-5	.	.	TGTGCCTGGGGGCCGGGTAATCAGCCCCAGCATTTT	CAWGPGNQPQHF
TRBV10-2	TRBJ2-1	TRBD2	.	TGCGCCAGCAGTGAGATGGGATCGGGACTAGTGTACAATGAGCAGTTCTTC	CASSEMGSGLVYNEQFF
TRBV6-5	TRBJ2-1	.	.	TGTGCCAGCAGTTGGGGGGCCGGGACTCGAAATGAGCAGTTCTTC	CASSWGAGTRNEQFF
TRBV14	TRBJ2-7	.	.	TGTGCCAGCAGTCAGCTTGTCTCCTACGAGCAGTACTTC	CASSQLVSYEQYF
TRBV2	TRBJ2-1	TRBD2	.	TGTGCCAGCAGAGCCGGGACTAGCGGGAGTTATGAGCAGTTCTTC	CASRAGTSGSYEQFF
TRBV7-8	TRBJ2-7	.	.	TGTGCCAGCAGCAATGGGGCGGACGGCTACGAGCAGTACTTC	CASSNGADGYEQYF
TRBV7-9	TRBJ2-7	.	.	TGTGCCAGCAGCTCGAGCTCCTACGAGCAGTACTTC	CASSSSSYEQYF
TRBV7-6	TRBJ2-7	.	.	TGTGCCAGCAGCCTAGGGAGGACAGGTTTAGCATACGAGCAGTACTTC	CASSLGRTGLAYEQYF
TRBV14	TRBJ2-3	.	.	TGTGCCAGCAGCCCGGCGACTACTAGCACAGATACGCAGTATTTT	CASSPATTSTDTQYF
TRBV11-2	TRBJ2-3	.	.	TGTGCCAGCAGCCCCCAACCAATCCAGGGCACAGATACGCAGTATTTT	CASSPQPIQGTDTQYF
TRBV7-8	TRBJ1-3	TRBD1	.	TGTGCCAGCAGCTTACAAGACAGGGTTACTTTTAGTAGGAACACCATATATTTT	CASSLQDRVTFSRNTIYF
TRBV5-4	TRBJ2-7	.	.	TGTGCCAGCAGCGTCGGACAAACCTACGAGCAGTACTTC	CASSVGQTYEQYF
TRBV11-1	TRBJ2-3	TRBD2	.	TGTGCCACCTCGAGTAGCGGGAGTATCACAGATACGCAGTATTTT	CATSSSGSITDTQYF
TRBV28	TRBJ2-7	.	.	TGTGCCAGCAGTTATGGGGCAGGGGCCTACGAGCAGTACTTC	CASSYGAGAYEQYF
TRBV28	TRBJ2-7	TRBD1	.	TGTGCCAGCAGTTTAGCAGGGGGCTACGAGCAGTACTTC	CASSLAGGYEQYF
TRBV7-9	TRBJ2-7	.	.	TGTGCCAGCAGCCCCAGCCCCTACGAGCAGTACTTC	CASSPSPYEQYF
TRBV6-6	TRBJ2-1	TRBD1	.	TGTGCCAGCAGTTACTCAGGACAGGGGGACAATGAGCAGTTCTTC	CASSYSGQGDNEQFF
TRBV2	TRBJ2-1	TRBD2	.	TGTGCCAGCAGTGTGGCTAGCGGGCACAATGAGCAGTTCTTC	CASSVASGHNEQFF
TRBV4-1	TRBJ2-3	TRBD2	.	TGCGCCAGCAGCCAAGACCTGCGGAGCGGGACCACAGATACGCAGTATTTT	CASSQDLRSGTTDTQYF
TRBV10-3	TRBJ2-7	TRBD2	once	TGTGCCATCAGTGGAGGGACTAGCGGGATCTCCTACGAGCAGTACTTC	CAISGGTSGISYEQYF
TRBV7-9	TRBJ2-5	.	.	TGTGCCAGCAGCCTCACGGGGAAGGAAGAGACCCAGTACTTC	CASSLTGKEETQYF
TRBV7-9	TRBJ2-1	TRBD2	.	TGTGCCAGCAGCTTTGGGGGACTAGCGGCTAATGAGCAGTTCTTC	CASSFGGLAANEQFF
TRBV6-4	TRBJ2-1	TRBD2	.	TGTGCCAGCAGTCGCACTAGCGGGGTTAACAATGAGCAGTTCTTC	CASSRTSGVNNEQFF
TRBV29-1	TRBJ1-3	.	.	TGCAGCGTTGAAGAGGGATTAGGGCCTGGAAACACCATATATTTT	CSVEEGLGPGNTIYF
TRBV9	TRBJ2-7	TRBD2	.	TGTGCCAGCAGCGTCTCCGGGGGGTCCCTCTACGAGCAGTACTTC	CASSVSGGSLYEQYF
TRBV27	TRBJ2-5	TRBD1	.	TGTGCCAGCAGCCTCCGGGACAGGGGGGGACAAGAGACCCAGTACTTC	CASSLRDRGGQETQYF
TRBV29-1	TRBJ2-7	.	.	TGCAGCGCGCGGGACAGTTCCTACGAGCAGTACTTC	CSARDSSYEQYF
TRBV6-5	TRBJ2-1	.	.	TGTGCCAGCAGTTCCGTATCAGCGGTACAACAGTTCTTC	CASSSVSAVQQFF
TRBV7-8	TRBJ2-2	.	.	TGTGCCAGCAGCACCCAAAAGGGACGACAGGCCCTGAACACCGGGGAGCTGTTTTTT	CASSTQKGRQALNTGELFF
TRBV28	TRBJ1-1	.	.	TGTGCCAGCAGCCCGACAGTGAGTATCAACACTGAAGCTTTCTTT	CASSPTVSINTEAFF
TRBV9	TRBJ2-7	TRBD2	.	TGTGCCAGCAGTGCGACTAGCGGGACCCCCTACGAGCAGTACTTC	CASSATSGTPYEQYF
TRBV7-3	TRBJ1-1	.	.	TGTGCCAGCAGCTTATACCAGTCAGCCGGGGCCCTTTTCTTT	CASSLYQSAGALFF
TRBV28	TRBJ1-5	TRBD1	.	TGTGCCAGCAGCTGGGACAGGGGTTTTGATCAGCCCCAGCATTTT	CASSWDRGFDQPQHF
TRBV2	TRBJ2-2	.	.	TGTGCCAGCAGTGGAGGGAGCGGTATATCGAACACCGGGGAGCTGTTTTTT	CASSGGSGISNTGELFF
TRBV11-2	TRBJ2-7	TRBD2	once	TGTGCCAGCAGCTTAGGCCAGCGGGGGAGCTACGAGCAGTACTTC	CASSLGQRGSYEQYF
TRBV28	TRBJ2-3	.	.	TGTGCCAGCAGTTTCCGACTTGTGGATACGCAGTATTTT	CASSFRLVDTQYF
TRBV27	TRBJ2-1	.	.	TGTGCCAGCAGTTCCCCCGTCGTTACCAGCAGGGGCTCCTACAATGAGCAGTTCTTC	CASSSPVVTSRGSYNEQFF
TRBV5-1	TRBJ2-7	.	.	TGCGCCAGCAGCTTGGGTAGGGACAACACCTACGAGCAGTACTTC	CASSLGRDNTYEQYF
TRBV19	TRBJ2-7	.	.	TGTGCCAGTAGCGGACTACCGGAGAGTTACGAGCAGTACTTC	CASSGLPESYEQYF
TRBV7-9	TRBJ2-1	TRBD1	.	TGTGCCAGCAGCTTACCGGGACAGGGAATTGGTGATGAGCAGTTCTTC	CASSLPGQGIGDEQFF
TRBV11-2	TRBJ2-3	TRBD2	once	TGTGCCAGCAGCGTCACTAGCGGGAGGGTGCAAAGGGGGGTGTATTTT	CASSVTSGRVQRGVYF
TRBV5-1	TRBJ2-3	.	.	TGCGCCAGCAGCTCCTGGGGGCGGGATACGCAGTATTTT	CASSSWGRDTQYF
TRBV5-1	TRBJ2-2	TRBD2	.	TGCGCCAGCAGCTTGACTAGCGGGAGCGGGGGGGAGCTGTTTTTT	CASSLTSGSGGELFF
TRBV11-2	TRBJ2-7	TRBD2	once	TGTGCCAGCTTGGGGGAGCGGGGGGCCTACGAGCAGTACTTC	CASLGERGAYEQYF
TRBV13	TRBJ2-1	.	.	TGTGCCAGCAGCTTAATGTCTAGCTCCTACAATGAGCAGTTCTTC	CASSLMSSSYNEQFF
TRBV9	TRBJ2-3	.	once	TGTGCCAGCAGCGTAGGCAGTCGGCAATCTCATACGCAGTATTTT	CASSVGSRQSHTQYF
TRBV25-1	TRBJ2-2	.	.	TGTGCCAGCAGTGAATCGACAGAAAACACCGGGGAGCTGTTTTTT	CASSESTENTGELFF
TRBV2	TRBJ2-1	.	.	TGTGCCAGCAGTGACATGGAAGGGTGGAATGAGCAGTTCTTC	CASSDMEGWNEQFF
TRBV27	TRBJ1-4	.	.	TGTGCCAGCAGTTCCGACATAACCCTTTCTAATGAAAAACTGTTTTTT	CASSSDITLSNEKLFF